Each of the 7 T cell receptor beta chains below was sequenced from the same sample in a study of cytomegalovirus exposure and HLA in healthy donors. The study ran its PCR with 60 Vbeta and 13 Jbeta primers. Using immunoSEQ multiplex PCR, the repertoire was profiled, and TCRdb retains in-frame clones only, with some absent. The sample has 150,000 to 200,000 clones, 79% seen once. Sequencing used PBMCs. These receptor sequences come from a woman in her forties or fifties in good health and CMV-seronegative.

This CDR3 is CASRDGLAGSQETQYF. The CDR3 DNA reads as TGTGCCAGCAGGGACGGACTAGCGGGGTCCCAAGAGACCCAGTACTTC. The genes are TRBV2 and TRBJ2-5, with 12 bases identical to TRBD2. Trimming removed 6 bases from V and 1 base from J; junction bases left unmatched: 6. Germline V lookup: CDR1 SNHLY, CDR2 FYNNEI. This CDR3 has 16 residues.

The chain combines TRBV30 with TRBJ2-1; D possibly corresponds to TRBD2 (6 bases). V was shortened by 1 base and J by 8 bases, with 15 bases between the two germline ends. Germline loops: CDR1 GTSNPN, CDR2 SVGIG (reference sequence). The CDR3 spans 14 residues. Here the CDR3 reads CAWSGTTPFDEQFF. CDR3 nucleotide sequence: TGTGCCTGGAGTGGGACTACACCTTTCGATGAGCAGTTCTTC.

This chain joins TRBV20-1 and TRBJ1-2, with D tentatively TRBD1 (5 bases). The CDR3 spans 11 residues. CDR1 is DFQATT, CDR2 SNEGSKA, per germline (reference sequence). The CDR3 coding sequence is TGCAGACCACAGGAGGGCTATGGCTACACCTTC. It yields the protein CRPQEGYGYTF.

This clone occurred a few times. This chain uses TRBV9 with TRBJ2-7; 9 bases are a match to TRBD1. Germline loops: CDR1 SGDLS, CDR2 YYNGEE. J lost 3 bases, V lost 0 bases, and 4 bases had no gene match. The CDR3 extends over 15 amino acids. The CDR3 region is CASSVGGQGIYEQYF. The CDR3 coding sequence is TGTGCCAGCAGCGTAGGAGGACAGGGGATCTACGAGCAGTACTTC.

The V and J genes are TRBV19 and TRBJ2-5; 8 bases are a match to TRBD2. CDR1 is LNHDA, CDR2 SQIVND, per germline (reference sequence). V gave up 9 bases and J gave up 5 bases; unmatched junction bases: 14. The CDR3 is 15 amino acids. The CDR3 bases are TGTGCCAGCCGACCTAAACGGGGGGGCTTGGAGACCCAGTACTTC. Translated, it gives CASRPKRGGLETQYF. Full variable domain (outside the CDR3, taken from reference TRBV19 and TRBJ2-5): DGGITQSPKYLFRKEGQNVTLSCEQNLNHDAMYWYRQDPGQGLRLIYYSQIVNDFQKGDIAEGYSVSREKKESFPLTVTSAQKNPTAFYLCASRPKRGGLETQYFGPGTRLLVL.

V is TRBV27 and J is TRBJ1-5, with 7 positions matching TRBD1. The CDR3 contains 15 residues. V lost 3 bases, J lost 4 bases, and 6 bases stayed unmatched. Germline-derived CDR1 and CDR2 are MNHEY and SMNVEV (reference sequence). The chain's CDR3 is CASSLEGATNQPQHF. The CDR3 DNA reads TGTGCCAGCAGTTTGGAGGGGGCAACTAATCAGCCCCAGCATTTT.

The chain employs TRBV6-5 and TRBJ1-5; TRBD1 agrees at 7 bases. This CDR3 is built from 15 residues. Germline CDR1 reads MNHEY; CDR2 reads SVGAGI. V lost 6 bases, J lost 5 bases, and 10 bases stayed unmatched. The CDR3 coding sequence is TGTGCCAGCAGAAGACAGGGCCCGGGGGATCAGCCCCAGCATTTT. This sequence encodes CASRRQGPGDQPQHF.